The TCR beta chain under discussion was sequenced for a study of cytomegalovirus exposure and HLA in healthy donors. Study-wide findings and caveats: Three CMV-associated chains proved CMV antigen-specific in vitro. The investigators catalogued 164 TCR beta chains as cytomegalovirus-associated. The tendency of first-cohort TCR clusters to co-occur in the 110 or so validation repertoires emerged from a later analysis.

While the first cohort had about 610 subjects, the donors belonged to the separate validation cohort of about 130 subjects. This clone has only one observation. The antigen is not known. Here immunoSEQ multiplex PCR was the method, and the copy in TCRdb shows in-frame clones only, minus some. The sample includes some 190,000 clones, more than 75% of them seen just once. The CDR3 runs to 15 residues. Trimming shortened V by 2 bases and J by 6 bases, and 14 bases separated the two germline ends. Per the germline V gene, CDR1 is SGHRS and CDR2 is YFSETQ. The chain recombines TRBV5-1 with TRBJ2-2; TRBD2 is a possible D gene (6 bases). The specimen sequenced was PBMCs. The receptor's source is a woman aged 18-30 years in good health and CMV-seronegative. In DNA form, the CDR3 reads TGCGCCAGCAGCTTTGGAGGGGAAATGGCCGGGGAGCTGTTTTTT. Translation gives CASSFGGEMAGELFF.